This T cell receptor (beta chain) was sequenced during a study of PD-L1 blockade in urothelial cancer. TCRdb keeps only in-frame clones here, not all; method: immunoSEQ multiplex PCR. The sample includes tens of thousands of clones, 84% seen only once; the top ten take approximately 10%. The CDR3 has 19 amino acids. With 3 bases clipped from V and 0 bases from J, the junction kept 11 bases outside the gene matches. CDR1 and CDR2 (germline): SEHNR, FQNEAQ (reference sequence). As for time point: pretreatment peripheral blood. The origin of this receptor is an older woman with urothelial cancer. The gene calls are TRBV7-9 and TRBJ2-6; TRBD1 agrees at 7 bases. The material sequenced was PBMCs, taken around atezolizumab (anti-PD-L1) treatment. The chain's CDR3 is CASSFVTGPLLSGANVLTF. The CDR3 region has the DNA TGTGCCAGCAGCTTCGTGACAGGGCCCCTACTCTCTGGGGCCAACGTCCTGACTTTC.